This T cell receptor beta chain comes out of a study of blood T cell repertoires in COVID-19. This CDR3 has 12 residues. Germline CDR1 and CDR2: KGHSH and LQKENI. V dropped 2 bases and J dropped 7; count of bases not matched to a gene: 0. Sequenced by immunoSEQ multiplex PCR; TCRdb stores in-frame clones only, minus some. This table has 290,000 or so clones, roughly 85% appearing once. This clonotype was obtained from a man aged 45 to 65 with active or convalescent COVID-19. Sequencing was carried out using peripheral blood. The gene calls are TRBV18 and TRBJ2-7, with TRBD1 matching over 9 bases. The CDR3 region has the DNA TGTGCCAGCTCACCAGGACAGGGGGAGCAGTACTTC. It specifies CASSPGQGEQYF.